This record looks at one T cell receptor (beta chain) sequence and its context. Its target antigen remains unknown. Base-call qualities are not available, and no considerably larger clone is one nucleotide away. These data are taken from a study of T cell repertoires in cytomegalovirus infection (dated by TCRdb to the late 2010s). For the wider study: The peptide stimulations were aimed at well-studied HLA-B-restricted epitopes as well as recently identified HLA-C-restricted CMV epitopes, whose presentation resists viral immunomodulation. Donor HLA type was relevant to the analysis, because carriage of CMV infection together with the matching HLA type was indicated by public TCR beta signatures.

Broad study findings and their caveats: In both this cohort and an independent cohort of several hundred donors, the cumulative frequency of public TCR beta family members distinguished carriers of CMV infection plus the relevant HLA type. The ex vivo response was dominated by HLA-C-restricted CMV-specific TCR beta clonotypes, which also provided the single most frequent clonotype in two of eight donors.

For CDR1 and CDR2, the germline V gene lists SGDLS and YYNGEE. V drops 4 bases and J drops 0 bases, leaving 17 bases in between. The CDR3, cysteine through phenylalanine, is 17 amino acids long. Just the 51-base CDR3 DNA is kept, in frame starting at base 1. The instrument was an Illumina HiSeq 1500. TCRdb reprocessed the public reads (quality trimming at Q25 with fastp, clone calling with MiXCR) and kept in-frame beta chains. When rows share a CDR3 protein, they turn into one entry using the most common DNA and genes. For this sample there are about 400,000 distinct CDR3 sequences; roughly 36% appear just once. Roughly 13% of the sample is held by the ten biggest clonotypes. The sample's treatment or condition, from its label and the paper: in vitro stimulation with specific CMV peptide epitopes to enrich CMV-specific T cells.

This TCR was recovered from a human donor in good health (CMV status not recorded). Some clones in this sample may be carry-over from other donors' samples. The sequencing used cultured PBMCs, collected from culture after CMV antigen stimulation. This sequence uses TRBV9 and TRBJ2-1; 5 matching bases give a weak D call of TRBD2. The DNA sequence is given as TGTGCCAGCAGCCCACGGCCAGCGGCGATCTCCTACAATGAGCAGTTCTTC. It translates to CASSPRPAAISYNEQFF.